The clone carrying this T cell receptor (beta chain) was seen once. Its target is unknown. The data originate from a study of cytomegalovirus exposure and HLA in healthy donors. Turning to the study itself: Drawn from HLA-typed donors, around 85 million unique TCRs were held in an early data release.

Use of 60 Vbeta and 13 Jbeta primers characterized the PCR. Produced via immunoSEQ multiplex PCR; TCRdb's table is partial and in-frame only. The sample holds approximately 140,000 clones, around 76% seen once. Study-wide findings and caveats: The number of N-insertions in an Asian-associated ancestry cluster was reportedly below the approximately 600-donor mean in a later analysis. In vitro data verified three CMV-associated chains as specific for CMV antigens.

The germline CDR1 and CDR2 sequences are MNHEY and SMNVEV (reference sequence). There are 16 residues in the CDR3. Losses at the gene ends were 3 bases for V and 8 bases for J; bases not matched to a gene: 12. The source is a woman between 45 and 60 years old in good health and CMV-seronegative. This chain uses TRBV27 with TRBJ1-2, with 10 bases aligning to TRBD1. Sequenced: PBMCs. CDR3 nucleotides: TGTGCCAGCAGTTTCGGACAGGGGGGCCAGTTTTTGGGCTACACCTTC. The encoded protein is CASSFGQGGQFLGYTF.